The 22 T cell receptor beta chains below were found in one sample sequenced in a study of regulatory T cells in long-lasting Graves disease. Noted time point: persistent/refractory GD, antithyroid drugs over 5 years with positive TRAb. Preparation of the TCR library used RNA extracted from PBMCs. Building the TCR beta libraries relied on iRepertoire HTBI primers, and CDR3 regions underwent Arm-PCR. From the multiplex PCR reads, TCRdb called clonotypes with MiXCR, one entry per CDR3 protein. The data show 310,000 or so distinct CDR3 sequences, roughly a fifth seen once. Sequenced material: peripheral blood mononuclear cells (PBMCs), taken when the disease was refractory, from a patient treated with antithyroid drugs. Receptor source: a female donor with Graves disease.

This clonotype was counted a few times. The genes are TRBV18 and TRBJ2-4, with D possibly TRBD2 on 5 matching bases. CDR1 is KGHSH, CDR2 LQKENI, per germline. V lost 5 bases to trimming and J lost 6 bases, with 14 bases between them. The CDR3 is 14 amino acids. Here the CDR3 reads CASSDRDYRNIQYF. The CDR3 DNA sequence: TGTGCCAGCTCAGATCGGGATTATAGAAACATTCAGTACTTC.

At least ten counts were recorded for this clonotype. This chain's CDR3 is CASSLAPRSYEQYF. The CDR3 DNA reads TGTGCCAGCAGTTTAGCGCCTCGCAGCTACGAGCAGTACTTC. The chain combines TRBV12-3 or TRBV12-4 with TRBJ2-7; no clear D. V lost 0 bases and J 3 bases, leaving 9 bases between the germline ends. The CDR3 length is 14 residues.

In this sample, this clonotype turned up a few times. CDR3 region: CASSLEGRGSSYEQYF. CDR3 nucleotides: TGTGCCAGCAGCTTAGAAGGGCGGGGGAGCTCCTACGAGCAGTACTTC. The V gene is TRBV11-2, the J gene TRBJ2-7, with 7 bases fitting TRBD2. Germline V CDR1 and CDR2: SGHAT, FQNNGV. This CDR3 is built from 16 residues. Trimming cost V 0 bases and J 0 bases; bases outside gene matches: 5. The whole variable domain, filled in from reference TRBV11-2 and TRBJ2-7, reads EAGVAQSPRYKIIEKRQSVAFWCNPISGHATLYWYQQILGQGPKLLIQFQNNGVVDDSQLPKDRFSAERLKGVDSTLKIQPAKLEDSAVYLCASSLEGRGSSYEQYFGPGTRLTVT.

The chain employs TRBV3-1 and TRBJ1-1, with D possibly TRBD1 on 6 matching bases. Germline CDR1 reads LGHDT; CDR2 reads YNNKEL (reference sequence). The germline V and J ends were trimmed by 2 bases and 5 bases, with 12 bases remaining between them. CDR3 length equals 14 residues. The CDR3 loop reads CASSQSGQRTEAFF. CDR3 sequence (DNA): TGTGCCAGCAGCCAATCAGGACAGCGAACTGAAGCTTTCTTT.

Only a few counts were recorded for this clonotype. The genes are TRBV7-3 and TRBJ2-2; 7 bases line up with TRBD2. CDR3 length: 17 amino acids. Germline loops: CDR1 SGHTA, CDR2 FQGTGA. V was clipped by 5 bases and J by 3 bases; unmatched bases: 12. CDR3 coding DNA: TGTGCCAGCAGCCCCGCGGGGAGGGCCGGGGACACCGGGGAGCTGTTTTTT. This gives the protein CASSPAGRAGDTGELFF.

There are many counts of this clonotype. The rearrangement links TRBV28 to TRBJ2-5; tentative D call: TRBD2 (7 bases). The CDR3 is 14 amino acids. The V gene lost 1 base and the J gene lost 5 bases, with 11 bases spanning the gap. Germline lookup yields CDR1 MDHEN and CDR2 SYDVKM. CDR3: CASSLSGGMETQYF. The DNA for the CDR3 is TGTGCCAGCAGTTTATCGGGGGGCATGGAGACCCAGTACTTC.

The V call is TRBV4-3, the J call TRBJ1-5; 8 nucleotides match TRBD1. Germline V gives CDR1 LGHNA, CDR2 YSLEER. The CDR3 length is 16 residues. J was trimmed by 4 bases and V by 0 bases; bases with no gene match: 5. The CDR3 reads CASSQDPTGVNQPQHF. DNA for the CDR3: TGCGCCAGCAGCCAAGACCCGACAGGGGTGAATCAGCCCCAGCATTTT.

The chain uses TRBV7-9 and TRBJ2-2; TRBD2 aligns across 8 bases. The V segment lost 5 bases and the J segment 6 bases; nucleotides outside the gene matches: 11. CDR1 is SEHNR, CDR2 FQNEAQ, per germline (reference sequence). The CDR3 runs 16 residues. The CDR3 is CASSPPGGAQSGELFF. The CDR3 bases are TGTGCCAGCAGCCCCCCCGGGGGGGCGCAATCCGGGGAGCTGTTTTTT.

This clonotype has only a few counts. This chain uses TRBV7-9 with TRBJ2-1, with D perhaps assigned TRBD1 or TRBD2 (5 bases each). V was clipped by 7 bases and J by 0 bases, with 16 bases between them. This CDR3 region has 16 residues. The germline V gene has CDR1 SEHNR and CDR2 FQNEAQ (reference sequence). Written as DNA, the CDR3 is TGTGCCAGCACCGGACGGGGCCTTCACTCCTACAATGAGCAGTTCTTC. Its protein is CASTGRGLHSYNEQFF.

This clonotype was observed many times. V gene TRBV2 combines with J gene TRBJ1-1, with a tentative D call TRBD1 (5 bases). Germline lookup yields CDR1 SNHLY and CDR2 FYNNEI. The CDR3 runs to 14 residues. V was clipped by 4 bases and J by 1 base, with 10 bases between them. Here the CDR3 reads CASSVFTGNTEAFF. The CDR3, as DNA: TGTGCCAGCAGTGTCTTCACAGGGAACACTGAAGCTTTCTTT.

The chain carries TRBV7-9 and TRBJ2-7, with D uncertain. CDR3 size: 16 residues. Trimming removed 5 bases at V and 2 bases at J, with 19 bases between. Germline V gene sequence: CDR1 SEHNR, CDR2 FQNEAQ (reference sequence). The CDR3 nucleotides read TGTGCCAGCAGCGGTACCGACCCGAAATCCCCCTACGAGCAGTACTTC. It encodes CASSGTDPKSPYEQYF.

This clonotype was seen repeatedly, ten times or more. This chain joins TRBV7-2 and TRBJ1-5; weak D call: TRBD1 (5 bases). This CDR3 comprises 16 residues. V was shortened by 3 bases and J by 2 bases, with 14 bases between the two germline ends. Germline values: CDR1 SGHTA, CDR2 FQGNSA. The chain's CDR3 is CASSFTAGGGNQPQHF. In DNA form, the CDR3 reads TGTGCCAGCAGCTTCACAGCCGGGGGAGGCAATCAGCCCCAGCATTTT.

The chain combines TRBV20-1 with TRBJ1-2; the D is unclear. Germline V lookup: CDR1 DFQATT, CDR2 SNEGSKA (reference sequence). This CDR3 contains 12 residues. The germline V and J ends were trimmed by 1 base and 12 bases, with 15 bases remaining between them. CDR3 region: CSARVVRSSHTF. In DNA form, the CDR3 reads TGCAGTGCTAGAGTTGTACGGTCTTCCCACACCTTC.

This clonotype was seen many times. The genes are TRBV28 and TRBJ2-7; 7 bases agree with TRBD2. This CDR3 spans 13 amino acids. V shed 8 bases, J shed 2 bases, and the junction held 6 bases outside the gene matches. CDR1 and CDR2 (germline): MDHEN, SYDVKM. CDR3 residues: CASGLGFTYEQYF. The CDR3 region has the DNA TGTGCCAGCGGACTAGGCTTTACCTACGAGCAGTACTTC.

This clonotype was counted at least ten times. The chain recombines TRBV2 with TRBJ1-1; 12 bases align to TRBD1. Germline-derived CDR1 and CDR2 are SNHLY and FYNNEI. The CDR3 has 16 residues. Trimming at V came to 8 bases and at J to 3 bases, leaving 10 bases not matched to a gene. In DNA form, the CDR3 reads TGTGCCAGCTTGGCGGGGACAGGGGGCCGGGACACTGAAGCTTTCTTT. It yields the protein CASLAGTGGRDTEAFF.

Note on this clonotype: Given a much more abundant clone one base away, this may be a read error. The rearrangement links TRBV2 to TRBJ1-5; no clear D gene. This CDR3 has 13 residues. V lost 5 bases and J 4 bases, leaving 9 bases between the germline ends. CDR1 and CDR2 (germline): SNHLY, FYNNEI. The CDR3 loop is CASSLRVNQPQHF. CDR3 coding DNA: TGTGCCAGCAGTCTCCGGGTGAATCAGCCCCAGCATTTT.

The chain is built from TRBV11-2 and TRBJ1-1; unclear D gene. CDR3 length: 15 amino acids. The germline gives CDR1 SGHAT, CDR2 FQNNGV. The V end was cut by 1 base, the J end by 0 bases, with 9 bases between. Here the CDR3 DNA reads TGTGCCAGCAGCTTAGCCGGCAGACTGAACACTGAAGCTTTCTTT. Its translation: CASSLAGRLNTEAFF.

This clonotype was found a few times. This rearrangement joins TRBV6-5 to TRBJ1-2; TRBD1 matches 7 bases. The J segment lost 6 bases and the V segment lost 2 bases, leaving 3 bases of the junction unmatched. Germline CDR1 and CDR2: MNHEY and SVGAGI. The CDR3 spans 13 residues. CDR3 DNA sequence: TGTGCCAGCAGTTACGAGACAGGGAATGGCTACACCTTC. It encodes CASSYETGNGYTF.

The sample holds many counts of this clonotype. The V gene is TRBV28, the J gene TRBJ2-5; the D gene is possibly TRBD2 (6 bases). CDR3 size: 17 residues. Per the germline V gene, CDR1 is MDHEN and CDR2 is SYDVKM. V lost 5 bases to trimming and J lost 9 bases, with 28 bases between them. CDR3 loop: CASSHLLRVIAAKPQYF. In DNA, the CDR3 is TGTGCCAGCAGTCACCTTCTCCGGGTTATAGCGGCAAAGCCCCAGTACTTC. Full variable domain (rest looked up from reference TRBV28 and TRBJ2-5): DVKVTQSSRYLVKRTGEKVFLECVQDMDHENMFWYRQDPGLGLRLIYFSYDVKMKEKGDIPEGYSVSREKKERFSLILESASTNQTSMYLCASSHLLRVIAAKPQYFGPGTRLLVL.

This clonotype occurred many times. This chain joins TRBV28 and TRBJ1-5; the D gene is possibly TRBD1 (5 bases). Trimming took off 4 bases at V and 6 bases at J, with 19 bases between the two ends. CDR1 MDHEN and CDR2 SYDVKM come from the germline V gene. The length of the CDR3 is 16 residues. CDR3 bases: TGTGCCAGCAGTTCCTTCGGAGGAGGGGCCCGTCAGCCCCAGCATTTT. This sequence encodes CASSSFGGGARQPQHF.

This clonotype was counted many times. This chain uses TRBV5-5 with TRBJ2-5, with D possibly matching TRBD1 (6 bases). V dropped 3 bases and J dropped 5 bases, with 11 bases sitting between them. CDR3 length: 13 residues. Germline CDR1 is SGHKS and CDR2 is YYEKEE (reference sequence). CDR3 protein: CASSSQGRETQYF. Written as DNA, the CDR3 is TGTGCCAGCAGCTCACAGGGTCGCGAGACCCAGTACTTC. Full variable domain (rest looked up from reference TRBV5-5 and TRBJ2-5): DAGVTQSPTHLIKTRGQQVTLRCSPISGHKSVSWYQQVLGQGPQFIFQYYEKEERGRGNFPDRFSARQFPNYSSELNVNALLLGDSALYLCASSSQGRETQYFGPGTRLLVL.

In this sample, this clonotype turned up many times. The V gene is TRBV27, the J gene TRBJ1-1, with 7 nucleotides matching TRBD1. Germline loops: CDR1 MNHEY, CDR2 SMNVEV (reference sequence). The junction had 9 bases not matched to a gene; V was cut back by 6 bases and J by 5 bases. This CDR3 region has 14 residues. CDR3 sequence: CASRIQGSATEAFF. CDR3 bases: TGTGCCAGCAGAATACAGGGGTCCGCGACTGAAGCTTTCTTT.